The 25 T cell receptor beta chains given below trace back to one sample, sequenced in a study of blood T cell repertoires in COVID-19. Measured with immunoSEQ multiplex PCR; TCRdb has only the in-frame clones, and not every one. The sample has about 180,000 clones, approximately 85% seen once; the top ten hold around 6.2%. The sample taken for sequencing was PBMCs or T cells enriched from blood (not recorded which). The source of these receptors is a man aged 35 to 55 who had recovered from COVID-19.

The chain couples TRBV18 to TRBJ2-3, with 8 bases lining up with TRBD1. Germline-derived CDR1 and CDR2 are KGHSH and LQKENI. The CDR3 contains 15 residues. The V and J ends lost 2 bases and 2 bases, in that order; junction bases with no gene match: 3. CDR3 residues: CASSPRDRITDTQYF. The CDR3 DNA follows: TGTGCCAGCTCACCAAGGGACAGGATCACAGATACGCAGTATTTT.

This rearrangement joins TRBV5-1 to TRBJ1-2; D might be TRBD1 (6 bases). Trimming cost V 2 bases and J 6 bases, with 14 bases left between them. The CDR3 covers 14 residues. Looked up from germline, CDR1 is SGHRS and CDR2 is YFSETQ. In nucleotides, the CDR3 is TGCGCCAGCAGCTTAGGGGGGGACCGGAATGGCTACACCTTC. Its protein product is CASSLGGDRNGYTF.

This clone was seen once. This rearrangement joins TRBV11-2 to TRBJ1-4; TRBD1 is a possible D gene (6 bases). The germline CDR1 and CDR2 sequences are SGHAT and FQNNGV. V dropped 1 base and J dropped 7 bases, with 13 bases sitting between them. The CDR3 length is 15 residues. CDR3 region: CASSLGGGGPEKLFF. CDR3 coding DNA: TGTGCCAGCAGCTTAGGAGGCGGGGGGCCTGAAAAACTGTTTTTT.

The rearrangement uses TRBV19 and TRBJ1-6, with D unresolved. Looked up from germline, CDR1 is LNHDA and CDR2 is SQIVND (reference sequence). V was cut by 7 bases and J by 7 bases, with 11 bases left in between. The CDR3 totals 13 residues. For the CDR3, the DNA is TGTGCCAGTACTACCGGTCGGAATTCACCCCTCCACTTT. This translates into CASTTGRNSPLHF.

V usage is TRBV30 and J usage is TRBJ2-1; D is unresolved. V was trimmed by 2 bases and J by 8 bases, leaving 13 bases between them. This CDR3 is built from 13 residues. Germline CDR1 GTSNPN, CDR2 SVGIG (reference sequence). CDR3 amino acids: CAWSPPSRYEQFF. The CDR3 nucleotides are TGTGCCTGGAGTCCACCCTCCCGGTATGAGCAGTTCTTC.

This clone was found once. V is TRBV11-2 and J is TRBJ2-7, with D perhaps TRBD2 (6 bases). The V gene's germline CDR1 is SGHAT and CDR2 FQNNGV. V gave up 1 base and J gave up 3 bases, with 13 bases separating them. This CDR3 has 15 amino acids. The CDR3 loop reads CASSLAPGGNYEQYF. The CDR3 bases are TGTGCCAGCAGCTTAGCCCCTGGAGGGAACTACGAGCAGTACTTC.

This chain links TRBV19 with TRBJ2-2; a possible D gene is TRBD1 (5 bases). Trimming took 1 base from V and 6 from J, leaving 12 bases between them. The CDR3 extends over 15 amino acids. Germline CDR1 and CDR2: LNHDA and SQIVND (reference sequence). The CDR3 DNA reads TGTGCCAGTAGTATAGTCCAGGGTTTCTCCGGGGAGCTGTTTTTT. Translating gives CASSIVQGFSGELFF.

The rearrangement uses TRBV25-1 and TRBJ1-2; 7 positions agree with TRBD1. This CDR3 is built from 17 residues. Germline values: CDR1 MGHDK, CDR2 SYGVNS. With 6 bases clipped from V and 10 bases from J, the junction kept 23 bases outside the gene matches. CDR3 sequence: CASRARDSRDGYIVYTF. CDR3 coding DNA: TGTGCCAGCAGGGCAAGGGACAGCCGGGACGGGTATATTGTCTACACCTTC.

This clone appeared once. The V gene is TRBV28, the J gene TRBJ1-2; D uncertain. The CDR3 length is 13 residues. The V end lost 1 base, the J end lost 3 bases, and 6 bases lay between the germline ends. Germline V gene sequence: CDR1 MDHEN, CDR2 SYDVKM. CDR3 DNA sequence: TGTGCCAGCAGTTTATCGGGAGACTATGGCTACACCTTC. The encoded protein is CASSLSGDYGYTF.

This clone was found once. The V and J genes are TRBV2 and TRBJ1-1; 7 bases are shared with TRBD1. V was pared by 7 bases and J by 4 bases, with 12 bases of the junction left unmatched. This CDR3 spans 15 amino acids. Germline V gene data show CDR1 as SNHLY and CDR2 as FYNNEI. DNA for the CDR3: TGTGCCAGCAAGGAACAGGGGATGATCCGCACTGAAGCTTTCTTT. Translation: CASKEQGMIRTEAFF.

This CDR3 is CASSLGPGRGGDTQYF. In DNA form, the CDR3 reads TGTGCCAGCAGTTTAGGGCCAGGGCGGGGTGGAGATACGCAGTATTTT. The V gene is TRBV28, the J gene TRBJ2-3, with D maybe TRBD2 (6 bases). The CDR3 runs 16 residues. V was trimmed by 2 bases and J by 5 bases, leaving 17 bases between them. Germline CDR1 MDHEN, CDR2 SYDVKM.

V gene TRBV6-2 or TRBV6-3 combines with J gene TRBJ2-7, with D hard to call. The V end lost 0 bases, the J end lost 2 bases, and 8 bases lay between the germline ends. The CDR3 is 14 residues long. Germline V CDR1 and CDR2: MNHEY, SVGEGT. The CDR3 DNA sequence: TGTGCCAGCAGTTACTCCAATGTAGCCTACGAGCAGTACTTC. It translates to CASSYSNVAYEQYF.

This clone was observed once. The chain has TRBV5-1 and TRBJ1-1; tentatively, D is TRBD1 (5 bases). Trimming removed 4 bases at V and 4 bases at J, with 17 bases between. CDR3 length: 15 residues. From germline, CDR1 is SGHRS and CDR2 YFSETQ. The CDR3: CASSLTLQGATEAFF. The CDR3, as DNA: TGCGCCAGCAGCCTAACCCTGCAAGGGGCCACTGAAGCTTTCTTT.

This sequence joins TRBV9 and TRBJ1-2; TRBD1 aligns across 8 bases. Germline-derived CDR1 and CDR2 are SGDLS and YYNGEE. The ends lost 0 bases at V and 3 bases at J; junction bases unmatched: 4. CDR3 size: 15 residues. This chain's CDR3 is CASSVDHRGDYGYTF. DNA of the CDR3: TGTGCCAGCAGCGTAGACCACAGGGGGGACTATGGCTACACCTTC. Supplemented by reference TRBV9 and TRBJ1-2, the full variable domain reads DSGVTQTPKHLITATGQRVTLRCSPRSGDLSVYWYQQSLDQGLQFLIQYYNGEERAKGNILERFSAQQFPDLHSELNLSSLELGDSALYFCASSVDHRGDYGYTFGSGTRLTVV.

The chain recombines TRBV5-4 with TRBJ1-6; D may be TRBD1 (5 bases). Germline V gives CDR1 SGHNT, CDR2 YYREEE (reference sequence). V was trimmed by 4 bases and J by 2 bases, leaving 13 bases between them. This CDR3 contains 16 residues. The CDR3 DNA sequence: TGTGCCAGCAGCCCCGAAGGGGCGGCCTATAATTCACCCCTCCACTTT. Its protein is CASSPEGAAYNSPLHF.

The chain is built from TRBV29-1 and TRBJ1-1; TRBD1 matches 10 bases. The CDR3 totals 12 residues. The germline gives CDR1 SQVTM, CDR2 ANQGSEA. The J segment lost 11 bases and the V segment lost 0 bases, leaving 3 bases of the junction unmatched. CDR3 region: CSVEEGQGNAFF. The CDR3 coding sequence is TGCAGCGTTGAAGAGGGACAGGGGAACGCTTTCTTT.

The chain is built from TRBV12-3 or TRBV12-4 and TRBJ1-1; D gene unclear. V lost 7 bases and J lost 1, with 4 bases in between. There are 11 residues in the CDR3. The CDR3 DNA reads TGTGCCAGCACGTGGAACACTGAAGCTTTCTTT. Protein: CASTWNTEAFF.

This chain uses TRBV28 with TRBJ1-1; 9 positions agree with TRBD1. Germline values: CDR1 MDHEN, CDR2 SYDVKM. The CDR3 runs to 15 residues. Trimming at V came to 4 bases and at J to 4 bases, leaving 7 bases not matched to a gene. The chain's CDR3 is CASSYGQGWVTEAFF. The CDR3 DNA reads TGTGCCAGCAGTTACGGACAGGGGTGGGTCACTGAAGCTTTCTTT.

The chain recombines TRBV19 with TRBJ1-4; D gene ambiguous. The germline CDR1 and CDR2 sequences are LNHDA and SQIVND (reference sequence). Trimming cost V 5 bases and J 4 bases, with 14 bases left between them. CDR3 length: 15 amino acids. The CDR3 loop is CASSPGGLINEKLFF. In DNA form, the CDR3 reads TGTGCCAGTAGTCCGGGAGGACTGATTAATGAAAAACTGTTTTTT.

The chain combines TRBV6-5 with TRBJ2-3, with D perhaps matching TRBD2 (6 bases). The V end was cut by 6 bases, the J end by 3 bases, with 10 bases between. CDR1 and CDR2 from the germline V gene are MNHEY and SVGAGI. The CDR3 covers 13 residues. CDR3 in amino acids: CASRVAVTDTQYF. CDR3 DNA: TGTGCCAGCAGGGTAGCGGTTACAGATACGCAGTATTTT.

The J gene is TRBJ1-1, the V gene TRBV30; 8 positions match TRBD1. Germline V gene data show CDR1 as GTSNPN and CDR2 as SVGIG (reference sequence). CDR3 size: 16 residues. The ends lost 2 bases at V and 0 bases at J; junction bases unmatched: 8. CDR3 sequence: CAWSKDRVILNTEAFF. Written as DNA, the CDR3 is TGTGCCTGGAGTAAGGACAGGGTCATTCTGAACACTGAAGCTTTCTTT.

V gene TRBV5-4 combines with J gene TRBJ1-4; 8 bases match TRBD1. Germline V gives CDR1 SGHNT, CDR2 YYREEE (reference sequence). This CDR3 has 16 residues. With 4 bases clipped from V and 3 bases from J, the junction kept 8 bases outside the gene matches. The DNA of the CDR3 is TGTGCCAGCAGCCCCGGACAGGGCAGGGCTAATGAAAAACTGTTTTTT. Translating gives CASSPGQGRANEKLFF.

CDR3 sequence: CASSASAGGGEAFF. In nucleotides, the CDR3 is TGTGCCAGCAGCGCCTCGGCAGGGGGCGGTGAAGCTTTCTTT. This chain connects TRBV9 to TRBJ1-1; 8 bases match TRBD1. V was clipped by 3 bases and J by 7 bases; unmatched bases: 8. This CDR3 has 14 residues. Germline lookup yields CDR1 SGDLS and CDR2 YYNGEE.

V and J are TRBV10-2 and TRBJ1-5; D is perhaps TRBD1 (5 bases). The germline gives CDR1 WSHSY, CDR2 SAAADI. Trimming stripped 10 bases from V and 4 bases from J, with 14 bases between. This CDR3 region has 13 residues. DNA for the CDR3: TGCGCCACTCTTGACAGTCCTAATCAGCCCCAGCATTTT. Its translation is CATLDSPNQPQHF.

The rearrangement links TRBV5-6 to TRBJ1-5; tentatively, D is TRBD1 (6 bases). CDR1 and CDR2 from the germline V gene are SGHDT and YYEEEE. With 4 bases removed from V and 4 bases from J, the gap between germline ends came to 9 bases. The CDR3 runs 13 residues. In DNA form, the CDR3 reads TGTGCCAGCAGCCACAGGGAGAATCAGCCCCAGCATTTT. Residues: CASSHRENQPQHF. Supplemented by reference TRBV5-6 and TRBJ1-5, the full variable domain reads DAGVTQSPTHLIKTRGQQVTLRCSPKSGHDTVSWYQQALGQGPQFIFQYYEEEERQRGNFPDRFSGHQFPNYSSELNVNALLLGDSALYLCASSHRENQPQHFGDGTRLSIL.